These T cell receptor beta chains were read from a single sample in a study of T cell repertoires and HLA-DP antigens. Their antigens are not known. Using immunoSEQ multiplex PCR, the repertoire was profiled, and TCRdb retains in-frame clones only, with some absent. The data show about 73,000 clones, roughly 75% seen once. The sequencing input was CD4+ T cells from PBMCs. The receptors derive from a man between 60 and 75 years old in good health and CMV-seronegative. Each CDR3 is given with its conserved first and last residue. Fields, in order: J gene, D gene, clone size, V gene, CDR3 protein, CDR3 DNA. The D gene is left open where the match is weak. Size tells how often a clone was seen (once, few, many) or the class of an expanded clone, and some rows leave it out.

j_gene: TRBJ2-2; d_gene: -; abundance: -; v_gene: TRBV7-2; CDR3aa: CASSLVASNTGELFF; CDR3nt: TGTGCCAGCAGCTTAGTAGCCAGTAACACCGGGGAGCTGTTTTTT
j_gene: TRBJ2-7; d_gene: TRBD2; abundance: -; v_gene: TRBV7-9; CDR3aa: CASSPLGGGSYEQYF; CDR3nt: TGTGCCAGCAGCCCCCTGGGGGGGGGTAGCTACGAGCAGTACTTC
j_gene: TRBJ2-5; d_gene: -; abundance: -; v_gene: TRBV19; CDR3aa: CASRDPAGGHQTQYF; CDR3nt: TGTGCCAGTAGGGATCCCGCCGGGGGGCACCAGACCCAGTACTTC
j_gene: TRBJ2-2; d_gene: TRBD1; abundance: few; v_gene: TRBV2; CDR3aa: CASSDRGYTGELFF; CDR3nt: TGTGCCAGCAGCGACAGGGGGTACACCGGGGAGCTGTTTTTT
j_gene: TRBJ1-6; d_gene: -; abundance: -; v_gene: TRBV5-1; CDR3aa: CASSLTQGRNSPLHF; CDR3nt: TGCGCCAGCAGCTTGACGCAGGGACGTAATTCACCCCTCCACTTT
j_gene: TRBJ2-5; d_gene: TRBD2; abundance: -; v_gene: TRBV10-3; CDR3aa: CAISVGGTSGSQETQYF; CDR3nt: TGTGCCATCAGTGTAGGTGGGACTAGCGGGAGCCAAGAGACCCAGTACTTC
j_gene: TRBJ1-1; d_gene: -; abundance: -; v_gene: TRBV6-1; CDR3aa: CASRRGGNTEAFF; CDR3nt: TGTGCCAGCAGGAGGGGGGGGAACACTGAAGCTTTCTTT
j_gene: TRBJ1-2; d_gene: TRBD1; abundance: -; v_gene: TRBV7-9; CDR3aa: CASSSTGSDIQNYGYTF; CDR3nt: TGTGCCAGCAGCTCGACAGGGTCGGATATCCAAAACTATGGCTACACCTTC
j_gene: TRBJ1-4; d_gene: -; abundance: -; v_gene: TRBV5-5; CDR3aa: CASSYAAVEEKLFF; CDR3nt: TGTGCCAGCAGCTATGCGGCGGTCGAGGAAAAACTGTTTTTT
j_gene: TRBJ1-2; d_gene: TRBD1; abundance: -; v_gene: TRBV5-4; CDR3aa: CASTLDRGNYGYTF; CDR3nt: TGTGCCAGCACCCTCGACAGGGGAAACTATGGCTACACCTTC
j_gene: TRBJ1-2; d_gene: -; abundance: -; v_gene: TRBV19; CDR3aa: CASSIDREFGYTF; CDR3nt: TGTGCCAGTAGTATAGATCGTGAGTTTGGCTACACCTTC
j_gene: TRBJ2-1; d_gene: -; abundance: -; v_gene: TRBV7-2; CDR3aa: CASSLSGRSGGEQFF; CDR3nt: TGTGCCAGCAGCTTATCGGGCAGGTCCGGAGGTGAGCAGTTCTTC
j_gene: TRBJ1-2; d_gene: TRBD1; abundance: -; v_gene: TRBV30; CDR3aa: CAWSPGQGYGYTF; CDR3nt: TGTGCCTGGAGTCCTGGACAGGGTTATGGGTACACCTTC
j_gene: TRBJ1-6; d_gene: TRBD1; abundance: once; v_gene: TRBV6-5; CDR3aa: CASREDRGRSPLHF; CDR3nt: TGTGCCAGCAGGGAAGACAGGGGGCGATCACCCCTCCACTTT
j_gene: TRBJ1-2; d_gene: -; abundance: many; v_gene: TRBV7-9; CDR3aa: CASSLLGLKAHGYTF; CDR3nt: TGTGCCAGCAGCTTATTAGGGCTAAAAGCCCATGGCTACACCTTC
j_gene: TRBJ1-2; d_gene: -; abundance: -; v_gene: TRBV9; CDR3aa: CASSGRGNYGYTF; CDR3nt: TGTGCCAGCAGCGGCCGCGGTAACTATGGCTACACCTTC
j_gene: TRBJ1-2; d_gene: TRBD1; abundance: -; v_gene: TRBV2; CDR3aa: CASNPGTGGYTF; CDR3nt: TGTGCCAGCAACCCGGGGACAGGAGGCTACACCTTC
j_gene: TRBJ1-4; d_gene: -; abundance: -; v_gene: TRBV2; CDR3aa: CASINAGEKLFF; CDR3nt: TGTGCCAGCATCAACGCGGGTGAAAAACTGTTTTTT
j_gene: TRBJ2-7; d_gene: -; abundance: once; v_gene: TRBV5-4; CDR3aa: CASSSGRNRVGDEQYF; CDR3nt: TGTGCCAGCAGCTCGGGCAGGAACAGGGTCGGCGACGAGCAGTACTTC
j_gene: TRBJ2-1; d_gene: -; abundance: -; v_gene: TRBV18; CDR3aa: CASSPFLDNEQFF; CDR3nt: TGTGCCAGCTCACCATTTCTGGACAATGAGCAGTTCTTC
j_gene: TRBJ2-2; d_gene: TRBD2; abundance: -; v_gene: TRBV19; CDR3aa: CASSTSGGADGELFF; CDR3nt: TGTGCCAGTAGTACTAGCGGGGGGGCCGATGGGGAGCTGTTTTTT
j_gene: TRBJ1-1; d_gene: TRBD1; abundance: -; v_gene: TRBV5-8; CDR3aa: CASSWDRGGSMNTEAFF; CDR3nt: TGTGCCAGCAGCTGGGACAGGGGGGGTTCTATGAACACTGAAGCTTTCTTT
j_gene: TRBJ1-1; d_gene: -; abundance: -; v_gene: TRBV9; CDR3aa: CASSPILGDTEAFF; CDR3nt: TGTGCCAGCAGCCCCATTTTGGGGGACACTGAAGCTTTCTTT
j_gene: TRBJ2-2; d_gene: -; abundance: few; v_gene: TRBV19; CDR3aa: CASSIIVTGELFF; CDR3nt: TGTGCCAGTAGTATTATAGTAACCGGGGAGCTGTTTTTT
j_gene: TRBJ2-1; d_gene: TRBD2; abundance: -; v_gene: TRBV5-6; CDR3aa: CASSRPLAGGSHEQFF; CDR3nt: TGTGCCAGCAGCCGGCCCCTAGCGGGAGGTAGTCATGAGCAGTTCTTC
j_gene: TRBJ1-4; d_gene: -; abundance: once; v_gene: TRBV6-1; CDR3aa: CASTKRGAPNEKLFF; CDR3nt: TGTGCCAGCACTAAAAGGGGCGCCCCTAATGAAAAACTGTTTTTT
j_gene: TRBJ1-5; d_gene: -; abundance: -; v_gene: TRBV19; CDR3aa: CASRTTGPPGNQPQHF; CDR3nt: TGTGCCAGTAGGACTACCGGGCCACCGGGCAATCAGCCCCAGCATTTT
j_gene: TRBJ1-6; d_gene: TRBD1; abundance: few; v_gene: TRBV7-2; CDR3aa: CASSLAGQGGSPLHF; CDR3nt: TGTGCCAGCAGCTTAGCGGGACAGGGCGGCTCACCCCTCCACTTT
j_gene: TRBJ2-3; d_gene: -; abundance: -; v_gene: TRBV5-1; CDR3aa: CASSGPAGIGTDTQYF; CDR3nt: TGCGCCAGCAGCGGACCGGCGGGGATTGGGACAGATACGCAGTATTTT
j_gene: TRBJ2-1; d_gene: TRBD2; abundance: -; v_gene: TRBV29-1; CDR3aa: CSAILASQGDEQFF; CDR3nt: TGCAGCGCCATACTAGCGAGTCAAGGCGATGAGCAGTTCTTC
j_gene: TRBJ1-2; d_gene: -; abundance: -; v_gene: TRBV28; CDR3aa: CASSFAGGYTF; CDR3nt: TGTGCCAGCAGTTTCGCTGGTGGCTACACCTTC
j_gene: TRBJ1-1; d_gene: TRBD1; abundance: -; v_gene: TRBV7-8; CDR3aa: CASSWTGANTEAFF; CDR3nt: TGTGCCAGCAGTTGGACAGGGGCCAACACTGAAGCTTTCTTT
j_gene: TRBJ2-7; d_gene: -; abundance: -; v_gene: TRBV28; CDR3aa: CASARSPGQQYEQYF; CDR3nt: TGTGCCAGCGCCCGCTCTCCCGGACAGCAGTACGAGCAGTACTTC
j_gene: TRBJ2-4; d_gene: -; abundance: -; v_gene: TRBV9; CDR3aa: CASSVVKRGEAKNIQYF; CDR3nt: TGTGCCAGCAGCGTAGTCAAAAGGGGGGAAGCCAAAAACATTCAGTACTTC
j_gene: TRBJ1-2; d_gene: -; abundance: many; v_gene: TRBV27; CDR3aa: CASSPTGPYGYTF; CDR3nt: TGTGCCAGCAGTCCTACAGGCCCCTATGGCTACACCTTC
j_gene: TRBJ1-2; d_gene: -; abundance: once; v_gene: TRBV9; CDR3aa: CASSVDGGGYTF; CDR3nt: TGTGCCAGCAGCGTAGACGGGGGTGGCTACACCTTC
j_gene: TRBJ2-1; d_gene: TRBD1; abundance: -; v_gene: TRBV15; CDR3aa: CATSRGDRGLYNEQFF; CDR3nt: TGTGCCACCAGCAGGGGAGACAGGGGGCTTTACAATGAGCAGTTCTTC
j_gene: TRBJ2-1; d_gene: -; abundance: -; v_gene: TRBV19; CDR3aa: CASSTSGTEDDEQFF; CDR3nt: TGTGCCAGTAGTACGTCCGGGACGGAGGACGATGAGCAGTTCTTC
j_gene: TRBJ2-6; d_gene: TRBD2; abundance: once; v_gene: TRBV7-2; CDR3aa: CASSLTGGAGANVLTF; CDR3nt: TGTGCCAGCAGCCTAACGGGGGGTGCTGGGGCCAACGTCCTGACTTTC
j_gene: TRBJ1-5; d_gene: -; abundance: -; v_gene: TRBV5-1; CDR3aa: CASLGSGKDSNQPQHF; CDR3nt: TGCGCCAGTTTAGGGTCAGGCAAGGATAGCAATCAGCCCCAGCATTTT
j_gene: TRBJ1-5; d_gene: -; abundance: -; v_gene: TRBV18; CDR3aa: CASSPDGINQPQHF; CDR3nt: TGTGCCAGCTCCCCGGACGGCATAAATCAGCCCCAGCATTTT
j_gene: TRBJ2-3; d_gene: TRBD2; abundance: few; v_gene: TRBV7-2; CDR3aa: CASSSQALGRGTDTQYF; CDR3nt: TGTGCCAGCAGCTCCCAAGCCCTGGGGAGGGGCACAGATACGCAGTATTTT
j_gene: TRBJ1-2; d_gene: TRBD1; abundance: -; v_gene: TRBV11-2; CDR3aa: CASSRNTGQYGYTF; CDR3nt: TGTGCCAGCAGCCGGAACACGGGACAGTATGGCTACACCTTC
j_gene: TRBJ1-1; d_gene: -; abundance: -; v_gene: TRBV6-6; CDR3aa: CASSTPNTEAFF; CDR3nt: TGTGCCAGCAGTACCCCCAACACTGAAGCTTTCTTT
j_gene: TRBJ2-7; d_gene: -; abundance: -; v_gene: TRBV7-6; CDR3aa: CASSLRDEQYF; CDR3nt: TGTGCCAGCAGCTTACGGGACGAGCAGTACTTC
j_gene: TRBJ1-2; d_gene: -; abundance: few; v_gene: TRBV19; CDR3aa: CASSALNYGYTF; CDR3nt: TGTGCCAGTAGTGCACTCAACTATGGCTACACCTTC
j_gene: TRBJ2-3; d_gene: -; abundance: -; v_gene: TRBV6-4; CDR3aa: CASSDSGYSDTQYF; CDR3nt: TGTGCCAGCAGTGACTCGGGCTATTCGGATACGCAGTATTTT
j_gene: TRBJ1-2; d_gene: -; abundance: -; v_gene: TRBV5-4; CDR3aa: CASSPNSQGHGYTF; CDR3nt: TGTGCCAGCAGCCCTAATAGTCAGGGGCATGGCTACACCTTC
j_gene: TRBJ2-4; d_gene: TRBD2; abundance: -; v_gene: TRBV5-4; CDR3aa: CASSVGTSRRKNIQYF; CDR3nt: TGTGCCAGCAGCGTGGGGACTAGCCGCCGCAAAAACATTCAGTACTTC
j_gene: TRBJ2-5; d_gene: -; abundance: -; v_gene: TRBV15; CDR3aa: CATSTYEETQYF; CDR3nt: TGTGCCACCAGCACTTATGAAGAGACCCAGTACTTC
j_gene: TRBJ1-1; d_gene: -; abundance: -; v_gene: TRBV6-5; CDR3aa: CASTDPGINTEAFF; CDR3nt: TGTGCCAGCACCGATCCAGGGATTAACACTGAAGCTTTCTTT